Presented here are 6 T cell receptor beta chains from one specimen sequenced in a study of neurological immune-mediated disorders. Using its own MiXCR run on the 5' RACE reads, TCRdb lists one record per CDR3 protein. The sample holds 53,000 or so distinct CDR3 sequences, over 9.5% seen once. Sequenced: PBMCs. The receptors originated from a woman in her fifties or sixties with HTLV-1-associated myelopathy (HAM/TSP).

The V gene is TRBV20-1, the J gene TRBJ2-2; no clear D. The CDR3 consists of 14 residues. CDR1 DFQATT and CDR2 SNEGSKA come from the germline V gene (reference sequence). Trimming took off 0 bases at V and 2 bases at J, with 7 bases between the two ends. As DNA, the CDR3 is TGCAGTGCTAGAGATCCGAATAACACCGGGGAGCTGTTTTTT. It yields the protein CSARDPNNTGELFF.

This clonotype was counted many times. The rearrangement joins TRBV4-1 to TRBJ2-2; D is perhaps TRBD2 (6 bases). The V end was cut by 4 bases, the J end by 1 base, with 16 bases between. Germline V gives CDR1 MGHRA, CDR2 YSYEKL. The length of the CDR3 is 17 residues. The CDR3 here is CASSLARLAMNTGELFF. Written as DNA, the CDR3 is TGCGCCAGCAGCCTAGCGAGGCTAGCGATGAACACCGGGGAGCTGTTTTTT.

This clonotype was detected many times. CDR3 amino acids: CASRAPAGGPFGEQFF. CDR3 bases: TGTGCCAGCAGGGCTCCAGCGGGAGGGCCTTTCGGGGAGCAGTTCTTC. This chain connects TRBV7-3 to TRBJ2-1, with 10 bases matching TRBD2. CDR1 is SGHTA and CDR2 is FQGTGA in the germline V gene. The CDR3 totals 16 residues. The V gene end was trimmed by 6 bases and the J gene end by 10 bases; junction bases not matched to a gene: 15.

This clonotype was counted ten times or more. The gene calls are TRBV20-1 and TRBJ2-2; no clear D. The CDR3 is made up of 12 amino acids. V lost 3 bases, J lost 3 bases, and 5 bases lay in between. The germline CDR1 and CDR2 sequences are DFQATT and SNEGSKA (reference sequence). In DNA form, the CDR3 reads TGCAGTGCTAGTACCGACACCGGGGAGCTGTTTTTT. This translates into CSASTDTGELFF.

Note on this clonotype: This may come from a read error, since a much larger clone is one base off. The chain is built from TRBV7-2 and TRBJ2-1; a possible D gene is TRBD2 (5 bases). The germline V and J ends were trimmed by 6 bases and 2 bases, with 17 bases remaining between them. The germline V gene encodes CDR1 SGHTA and CDR2 FQGNSA. This CDR3 spans 16 amino acids. This CDR3 reads CASSPFRTGTYNEQFF. In DNA, the CDR3 is TGTGCCAGCAGTCCTTTCCGAACGGGAACCTACAATGAGCAGTTCTTC.

This clonotype was counted many times. The rearrangement links TRBV2 to TRBJ2-5; D might be TRBD2 (5 bases). This CDR3 contains 15 residues. V gave up 4 bases and J gave up 2 bases, with 14 bases separating them. Per germline, CDR1 SNHLY and CDR2 FYNNEI. CDR3 protein: CASSGWAEGQETQYF. The DNA of the CDR3 is TGTGCCAGCAGTGGGTGGGCCGAGGGTCAAGAGACCCAGTACTTC.